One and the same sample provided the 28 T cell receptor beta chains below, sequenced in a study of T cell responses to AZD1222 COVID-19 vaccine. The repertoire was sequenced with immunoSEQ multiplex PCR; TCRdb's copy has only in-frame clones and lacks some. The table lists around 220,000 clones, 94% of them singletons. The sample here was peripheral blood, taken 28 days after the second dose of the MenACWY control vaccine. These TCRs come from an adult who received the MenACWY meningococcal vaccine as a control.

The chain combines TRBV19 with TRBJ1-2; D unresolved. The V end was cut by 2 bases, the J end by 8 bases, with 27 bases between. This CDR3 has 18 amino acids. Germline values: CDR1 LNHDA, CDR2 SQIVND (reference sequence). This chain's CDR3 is CASSIRAGPAEKTWGYTF. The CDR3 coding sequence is TGTGCCAGTAGTATAAGGGCCGGCCCGGCAGAAAAAACCTGGGGCTACACCTTC. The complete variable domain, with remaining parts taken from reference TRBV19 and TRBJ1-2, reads DGGITQSPKYLFRKEGQNVTLSCEQNLNHDAMYWYRQDPGQGLRLIYYSQIVNDFQKGDIAEGYSVSREKKESFPLTVTSAQKNPTAFYLCASSIRAGPAEKTWGYTFGSGTRLTVV.

As DNA, the CDR3 is TGTGCCAGTAGTATAGAGGGAAATACGCAGTATTTT. Translation gives CASSIEGNTQYF. The chain uses TRBV19 and TRBJ2-3, with D hard to call. V lost 0 bases to trimming and J lost 7 bases, with 5 bases between them. Germline values: CDR1 LNHDA, CDR2 SQIVND (reference sequence). The CDR3 spans 12 residues.

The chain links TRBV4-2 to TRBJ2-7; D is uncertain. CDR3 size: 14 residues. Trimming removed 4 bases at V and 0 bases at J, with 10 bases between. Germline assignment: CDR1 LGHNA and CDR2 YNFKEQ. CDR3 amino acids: CASSPTGYSYEQYF. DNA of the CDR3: TGTGCCAGCAGCCCCACCGGGTACTCCTACGAGCAGTACTTC.

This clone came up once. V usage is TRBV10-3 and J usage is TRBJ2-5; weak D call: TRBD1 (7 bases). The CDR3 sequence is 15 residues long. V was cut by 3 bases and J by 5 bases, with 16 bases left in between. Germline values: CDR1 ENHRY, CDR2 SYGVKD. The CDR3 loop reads CAISETTGSGETQYF. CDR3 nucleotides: TGTGCCATCAGTGAAACGACAGGGAGCGGGGAGACCCAGTACTTC.

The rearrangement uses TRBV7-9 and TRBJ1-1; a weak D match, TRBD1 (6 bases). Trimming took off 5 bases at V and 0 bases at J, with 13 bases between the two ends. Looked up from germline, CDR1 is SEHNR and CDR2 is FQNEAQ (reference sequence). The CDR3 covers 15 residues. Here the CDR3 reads CASSPPGGLNTEAFF. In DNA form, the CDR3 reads TGTGCCAGCAGCCCCCCGGGGGGCTTGAACACTGAAGCTTTCTTT. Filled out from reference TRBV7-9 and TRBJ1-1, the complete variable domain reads DTGVSQNPRHKITKRGQNVTFRCDPISEHNRLYWYRQTLGQGPEFLTYFQNEAQLEKSRLLSDRFSAERPKGSFSTLEIQRTEQGDSAMYLCASSPPGGLNTEAFFGQGTRLTVV.

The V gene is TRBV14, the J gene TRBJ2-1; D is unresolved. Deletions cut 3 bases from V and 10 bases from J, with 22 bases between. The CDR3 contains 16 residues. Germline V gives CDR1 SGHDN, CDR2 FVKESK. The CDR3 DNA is TGTGCCAGCAGCCAGGGCGTAGGAGAGCGATCACCCGAGCAGTTCTTC. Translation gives CASSQGVGERSPEQFF.

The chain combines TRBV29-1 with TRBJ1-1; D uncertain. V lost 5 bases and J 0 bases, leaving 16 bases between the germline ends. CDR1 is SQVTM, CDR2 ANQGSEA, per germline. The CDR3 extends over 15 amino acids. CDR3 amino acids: CSVKGQDFMNTEAFF. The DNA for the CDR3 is TGCAGCGTTAAGGGCCAGGACTTTATGAACACTGAAGCTTTCTTT.

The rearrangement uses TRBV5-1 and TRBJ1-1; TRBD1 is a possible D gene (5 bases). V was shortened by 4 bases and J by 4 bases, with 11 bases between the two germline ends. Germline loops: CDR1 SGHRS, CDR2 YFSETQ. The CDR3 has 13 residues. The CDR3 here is CASSGAGITEAFF. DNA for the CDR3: TGCGCCAGCAGCGGGGCGGGAATCACTGAAGCTTTCTTT.

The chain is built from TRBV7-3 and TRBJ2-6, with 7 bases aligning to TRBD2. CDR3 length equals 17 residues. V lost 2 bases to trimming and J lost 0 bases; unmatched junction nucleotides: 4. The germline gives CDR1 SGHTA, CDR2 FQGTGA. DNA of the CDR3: TGTGCCAGCAGCTTATCGGGGGGAACCTCTGGGGCCAACGTCCTGACTTTC. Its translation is CASSLSGGTSGANVLTF.

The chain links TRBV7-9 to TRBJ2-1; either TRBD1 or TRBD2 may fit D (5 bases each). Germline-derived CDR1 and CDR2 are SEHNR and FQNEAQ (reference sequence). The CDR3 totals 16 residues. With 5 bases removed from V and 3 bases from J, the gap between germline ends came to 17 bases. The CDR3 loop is CASSPASGRVYNEQFF. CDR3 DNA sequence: TGTGCCAGCAGCCCAGCTTCGGGGCGCGTCTACAATGAGCAGTTCTTC.

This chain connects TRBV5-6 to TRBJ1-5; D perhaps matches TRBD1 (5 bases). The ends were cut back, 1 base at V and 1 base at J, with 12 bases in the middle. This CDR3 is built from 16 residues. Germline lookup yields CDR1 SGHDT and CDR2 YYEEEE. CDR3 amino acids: CASSLSGPSSNQPQHF. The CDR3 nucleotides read TGTGCCAGCAGCTTGTCGGGGCCCTCAAGCAATCAGCCCCAGCATTTT.

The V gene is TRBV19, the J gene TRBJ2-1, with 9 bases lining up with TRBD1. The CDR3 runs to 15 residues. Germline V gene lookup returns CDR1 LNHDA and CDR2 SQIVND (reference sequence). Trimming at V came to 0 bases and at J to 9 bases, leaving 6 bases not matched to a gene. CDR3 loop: CASSIDQGTGREQFF. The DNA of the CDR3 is TGTGCCAGTAGTATAGATCAAGGGACAGGGCGTGAGCAGTTCTTC.

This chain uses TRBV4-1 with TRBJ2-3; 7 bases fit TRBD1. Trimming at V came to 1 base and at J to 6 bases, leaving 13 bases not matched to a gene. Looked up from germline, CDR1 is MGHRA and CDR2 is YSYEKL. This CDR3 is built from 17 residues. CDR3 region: CASSQVGRTRGRDTQYF. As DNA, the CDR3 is TGCGCCAGCAGCCAAGTCGGCAGGACGAGGGGGCGGGATACGCAGTATTTT.

CDR3 sequence reads: CASSLVGGQAYYEQYF. CDR3 nucleotide sequence: TGTGCCAGCAGCTTAGTAGGGGGACAGGCTTACTACGAGCAGTACTTC. The chain couples TRBV7-2 to TRBJ2-7, with 8 bases aligning to TRBD1. Germline V lookup: CDR1 SGHTA, CDR2 FQGNSA. CDR3 length: 16 amino acids. V was pared by 1 base and J by 3 bases, with 8 bases of the junction left unmatched.

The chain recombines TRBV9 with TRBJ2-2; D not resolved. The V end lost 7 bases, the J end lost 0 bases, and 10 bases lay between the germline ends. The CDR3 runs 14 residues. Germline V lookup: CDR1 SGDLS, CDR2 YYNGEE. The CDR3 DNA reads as TGTGCCAGCGGACGATTTACGAACACCGGGGAGCTGTTTTTT. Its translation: CASGRFTNTGELFF.

The CDR3 coding sequence is TGTGCCAGCAGTTCCCAAAACGCTGACAAGCGATACACAGATACGCAGTATTTT. Amino acid sequence: CASSSQNADKRYTDTQYF. The chain is built from TRBV27 and TRBJ2-3, with no clear D. The germline V gene encodes CDR1 MNHEY and CDR2 SMNVEV (reference sequence). This CDR3 is built from 18 residues. The germline V and J ends were trimmed by 4 bases and 2 bases, with 22 bases remaining between them.

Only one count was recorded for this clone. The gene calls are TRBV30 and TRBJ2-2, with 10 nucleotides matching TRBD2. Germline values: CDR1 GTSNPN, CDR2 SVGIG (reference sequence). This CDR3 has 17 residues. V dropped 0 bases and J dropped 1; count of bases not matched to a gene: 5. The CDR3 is CAWSVGSGGLNTGELFF. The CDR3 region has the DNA TGTGCCTGGAGTGTAGGTAGCGGGGGGCTGAACACCGGGGAGCTGTTTTTT.

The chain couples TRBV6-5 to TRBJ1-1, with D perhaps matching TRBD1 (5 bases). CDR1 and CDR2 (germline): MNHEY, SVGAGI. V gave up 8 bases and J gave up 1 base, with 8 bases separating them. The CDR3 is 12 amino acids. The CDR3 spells CASRQGNTEAFF. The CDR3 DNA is TGTGCCAGCCGGCAGGGGAACACTGAAGCTTTCTTT.

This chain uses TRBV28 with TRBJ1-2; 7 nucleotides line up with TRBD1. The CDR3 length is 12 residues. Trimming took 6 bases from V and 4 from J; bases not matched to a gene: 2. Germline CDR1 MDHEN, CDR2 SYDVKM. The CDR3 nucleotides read TGTGCCAGCAGCAGGGGGGGCTATGGCTACACCTTC. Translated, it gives CASSRGGYGYTF.

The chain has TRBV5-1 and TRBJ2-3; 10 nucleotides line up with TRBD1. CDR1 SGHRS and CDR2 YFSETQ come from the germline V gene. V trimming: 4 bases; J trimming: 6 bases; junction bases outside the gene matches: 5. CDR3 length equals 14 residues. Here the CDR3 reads CASSTGQGVDTQYF. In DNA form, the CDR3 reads TGCGCCAGCAGCACCGGACAGGGGGTGGATACGCAGTATTTT.

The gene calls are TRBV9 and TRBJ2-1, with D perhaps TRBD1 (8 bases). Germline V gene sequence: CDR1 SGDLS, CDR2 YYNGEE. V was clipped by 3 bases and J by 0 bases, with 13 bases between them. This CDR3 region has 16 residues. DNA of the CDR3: TGTGCCAGCAGCGGAAACAGGGGGGGCTCCTACAATGAGCAGTTCTTC. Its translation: CASSGNRGGSYNEQFF.

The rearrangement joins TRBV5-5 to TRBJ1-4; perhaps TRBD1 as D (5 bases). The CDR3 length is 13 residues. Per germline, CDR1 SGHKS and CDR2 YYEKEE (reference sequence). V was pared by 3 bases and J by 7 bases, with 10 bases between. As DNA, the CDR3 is TGTGCCAGCAGCTCGAGGGGACTTGAAAAACTGTTTTTT. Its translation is CASSSRGLEKLFF.

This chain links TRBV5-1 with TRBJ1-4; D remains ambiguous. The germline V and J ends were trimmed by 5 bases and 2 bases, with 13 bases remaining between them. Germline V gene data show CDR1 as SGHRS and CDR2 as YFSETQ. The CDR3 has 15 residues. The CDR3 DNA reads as TGCGCCAGCAGTGAATCGGGTACGACTAATGAAAAACTGTTTTTT. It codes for CASSESGTTNEKLFF.

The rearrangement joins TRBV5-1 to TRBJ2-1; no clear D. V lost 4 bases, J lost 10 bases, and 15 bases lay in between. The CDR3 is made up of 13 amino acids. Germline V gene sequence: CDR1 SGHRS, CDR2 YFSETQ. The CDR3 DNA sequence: TGCGCCAGCAGCGAGGACGGGCTAGGGGAGCAGTTCTTC. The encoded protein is CASSEDGLGEQFF.

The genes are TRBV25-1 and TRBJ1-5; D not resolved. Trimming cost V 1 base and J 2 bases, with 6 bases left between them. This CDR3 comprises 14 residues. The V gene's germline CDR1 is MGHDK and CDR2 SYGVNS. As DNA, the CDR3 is TGTGCCAGCAGTGAATCGGGAGGCAATCAGCCCCAGCATTTT. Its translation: CASSESGGNQPQHF.

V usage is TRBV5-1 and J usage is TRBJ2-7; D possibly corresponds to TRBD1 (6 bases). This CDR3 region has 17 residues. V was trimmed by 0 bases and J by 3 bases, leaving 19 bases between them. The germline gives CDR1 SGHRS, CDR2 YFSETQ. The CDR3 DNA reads TGCGCCAGCAGCTTGGCGGCCAAACCGGGACAAATCTACGAGCAGTACTTC. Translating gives CASSLAAKPGQIYEQYF.

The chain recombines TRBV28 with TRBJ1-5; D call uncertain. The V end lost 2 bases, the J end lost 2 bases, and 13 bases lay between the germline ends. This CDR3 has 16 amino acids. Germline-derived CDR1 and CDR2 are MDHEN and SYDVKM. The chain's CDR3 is CASSLATQYGNQPQHF. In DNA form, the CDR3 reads TGTGCCAGCAGTTTAGCCACGCAGTACGGCAATCAGCCCCAGCATTTT. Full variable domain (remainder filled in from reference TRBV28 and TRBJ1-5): DVKVTQSSRYLVKRTGEKVFLECVQDMDHENMFWYRQDPGLGLRLIYFSYDVKMKEKGDIPEGYSVSREKKERFSLILESASTNQTSMYLCASSLATQYGNQPQHFGDGTRLSIL.

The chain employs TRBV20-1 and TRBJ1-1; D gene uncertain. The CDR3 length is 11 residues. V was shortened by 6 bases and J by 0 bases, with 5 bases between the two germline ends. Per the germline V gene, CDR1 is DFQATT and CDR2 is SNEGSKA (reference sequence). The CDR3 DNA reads TGCAGTGCCGCGGTGAACACTGAAGCTTTCTTT. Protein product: CSAAVNTEAFF.